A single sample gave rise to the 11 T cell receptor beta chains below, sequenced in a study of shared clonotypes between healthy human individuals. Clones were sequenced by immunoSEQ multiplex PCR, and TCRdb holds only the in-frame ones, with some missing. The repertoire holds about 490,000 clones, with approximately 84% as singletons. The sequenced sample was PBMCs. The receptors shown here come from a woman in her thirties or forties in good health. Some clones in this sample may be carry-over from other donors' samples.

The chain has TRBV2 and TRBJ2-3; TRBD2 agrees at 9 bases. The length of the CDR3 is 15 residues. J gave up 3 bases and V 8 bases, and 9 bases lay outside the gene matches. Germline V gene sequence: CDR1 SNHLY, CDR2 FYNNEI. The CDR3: CASLGTSRWTDTQYF. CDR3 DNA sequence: TGTGCCAGCCTTGGGACTAGCCGTTGGACAGATACGCAGTATTTT.

The CDR3 DNA follows: TGTGCCAGCAGATCGGGACTAGCGGGAGGGCCGGGCACCGGGGAGCTGTTTTTT. It specifies CASRSGLAGGPGTGELFF. This chain links TRBV5-4 with TRBJ2-2; TRBD2 aligns across 16 bases. This CDR3 region has 18 residues. The V and J ends lost 5 bases and 4 bases, in that order; junction bases with no gene match: 8. Germline lookup yields CDR1 SGHNT and CDR2 YYREEE (reference sequence).

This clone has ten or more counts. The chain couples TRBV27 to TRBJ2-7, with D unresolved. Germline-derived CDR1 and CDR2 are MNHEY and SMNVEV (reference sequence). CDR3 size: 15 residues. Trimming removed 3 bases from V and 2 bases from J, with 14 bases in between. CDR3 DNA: TGTGCCAGCAGTTTCCTCCGCTACTCACCCTACGAGCAGTACTTC. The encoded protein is CASSFLRYSPYEQYF.

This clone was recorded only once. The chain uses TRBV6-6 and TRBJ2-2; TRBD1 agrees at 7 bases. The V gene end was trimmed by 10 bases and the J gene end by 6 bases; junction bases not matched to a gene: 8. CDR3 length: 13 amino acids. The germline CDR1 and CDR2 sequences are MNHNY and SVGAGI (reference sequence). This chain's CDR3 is CATSPTGAGELFF. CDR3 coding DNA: TGTGCCACCTCCCCCACAGGGGCCGGGGAGCTGTTTTTT.

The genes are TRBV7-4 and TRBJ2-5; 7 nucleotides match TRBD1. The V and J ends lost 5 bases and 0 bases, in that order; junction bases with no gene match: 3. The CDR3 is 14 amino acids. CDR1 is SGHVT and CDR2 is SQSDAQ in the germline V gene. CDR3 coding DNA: TGTGCCAGCAGCATAGGGACAGACCAAGAGACCCAGTACTTC. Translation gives CASSIGTDQETQYF.

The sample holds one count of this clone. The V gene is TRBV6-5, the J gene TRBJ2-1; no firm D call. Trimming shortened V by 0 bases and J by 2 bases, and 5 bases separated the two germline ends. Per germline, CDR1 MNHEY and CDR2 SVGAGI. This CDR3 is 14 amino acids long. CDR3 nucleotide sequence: TGTGCCAGCAGTTACTCAGATACCTACAATGAGCAGTTCTTC. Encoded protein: CASSYSDTYNEQFF.

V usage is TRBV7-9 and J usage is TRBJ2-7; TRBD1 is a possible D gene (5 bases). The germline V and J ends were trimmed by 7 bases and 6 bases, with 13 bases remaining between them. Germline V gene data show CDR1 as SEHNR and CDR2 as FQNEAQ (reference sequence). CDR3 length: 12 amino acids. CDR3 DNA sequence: TGTGCCAGCACAACACAGGCAGCCGAGCAGTACTTC. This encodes CASTTQAAEQYF.

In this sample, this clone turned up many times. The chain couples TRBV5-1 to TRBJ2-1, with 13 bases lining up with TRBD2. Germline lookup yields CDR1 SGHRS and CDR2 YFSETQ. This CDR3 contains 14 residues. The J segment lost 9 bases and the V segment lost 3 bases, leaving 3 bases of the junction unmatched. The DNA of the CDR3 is TGCGCCAGCAGCTACGGACTAGCGGGAGTTGAGCAGTTCTTC. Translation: CASSYGLAGVEQFF. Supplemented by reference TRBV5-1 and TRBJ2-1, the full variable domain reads KAGVTQTPRYLIKTRGQQVTLSCSPISGHRSVSWYQQTPGQGLQFLFEYFSETQRNKGNFPGRFSGRQFSNSRSEMNVSTLELGDSALYLCASSYGLAGVEQFFGPGTRLTVL.

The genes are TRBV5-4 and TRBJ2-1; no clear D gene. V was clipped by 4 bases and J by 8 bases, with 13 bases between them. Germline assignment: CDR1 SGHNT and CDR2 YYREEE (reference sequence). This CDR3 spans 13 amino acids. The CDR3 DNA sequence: TGTGCCAGCAGCCTCGACTTTAGCCATGAGCAGTTCTTC. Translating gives CASSLDFSHEQFF.

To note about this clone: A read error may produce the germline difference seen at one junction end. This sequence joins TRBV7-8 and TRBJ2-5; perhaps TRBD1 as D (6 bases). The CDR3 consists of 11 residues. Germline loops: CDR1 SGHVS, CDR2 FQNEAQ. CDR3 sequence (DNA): TGTGCCAGCAGCTCGGACAGAGGATCGGACTTC. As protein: CASSSDRGSDF. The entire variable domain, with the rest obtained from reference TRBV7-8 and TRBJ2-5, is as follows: GAGVSQSPRYKVAKRGQDVALRCDPISGHVSLFWYQQALGQGPEFLTYFQNEAQLDKSGLPSDRFFAERPEGSVSTLKIQRTQQEDSAVYLCASSSDRGSDFGPGTRLLVL.

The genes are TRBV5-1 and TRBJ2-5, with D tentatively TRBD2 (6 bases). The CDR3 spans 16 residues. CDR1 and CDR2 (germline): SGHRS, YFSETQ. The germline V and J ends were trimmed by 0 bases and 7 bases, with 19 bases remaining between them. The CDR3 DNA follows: TGCGCCAGCAGCTTGGATCCTAGCGTGGTGCTCGGGACCCAGTACTTC. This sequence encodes CASSLDPSVVLGTQYF. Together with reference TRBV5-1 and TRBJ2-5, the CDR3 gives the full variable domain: KAGVTQTPRYLIKTRGQQVTLSCSPISGHRSVSWYQQTPGQGLQFLFEYFSETQRNKGNFPGRFSGRQFSNSRSEMNVSTLELGDSALYLCASSLDPSVVLGTQYFGPGTRLLVL.